This T cell receptor (beta chain) was sequenced in a study of blood T cell repertoires in COVID-19. Study-level information: The samples span acute and convalescent COVID-19 from the United States, Italy and Spain.

Authors' analysis steps: How many nucleated cells were present was estimated from reference gene primer amplification. TCRdb keeps only in-frame clones here, not all; method: immunoSEQ multiplex PCR. V, J and clone size reflect that table, while D and trimming were determined from the DNA. The sample shows roughly 88,000 clones, 75% to 90% of them seen only once. This CDR3 spans 13 amino acids. Germline CDR1 SEHNR, CDR2 FQNEAQ (reference sequence). Trimming removed 6 bases at V and 0 bases at J, with 7 bases between. The chain joins TRBV7-9 to TRBJ2-3; D is ambiguous. Sequences were obtained from peripheral blood. This TCR was recovered from a woman aged 80 or over with active or convalescent COVID-19. This CDR3 is CASRSGSTDTQYF. The DNA of the CDR3 is TGTGCCAGCAGATCCGGGAGCACAGATACGCAGTATTTT.